The present T cell receptor (beta chain) was sequenced within a study of blood T cell repertoires in COVID-19. The wider study: Acute and convalescent COVID-19 samples came from the United States, Italy and Spain. The analysed material was cDNA or gDNA that came from T cells, B-cell-depleted T cells, or PBMCs.

Assay: immunoSEQ multiplex PCR; the TCRdb copy retains only in-frame clones and omits some. The sample consists of 150,000 to 200,000 clones, around 84% of them appearing once. The germline V gene has CDR1 SNHLY and CDR2 FYNNEI. With V trimmed by 4 bases and J by 4 bases, 4 bases remained unmatched. CDR3 length equals 13 residues. The sample consisted of peripheral blood. The origin of this receptor is a man between 40 and 49 years old with acute or convalescent COVID-19. The chain links TRBV2 to TRBJ2-7, with TRBD1 matching 7 bases. DNA of the CDR3: TGTGCCAGCAGTGGACAGGGCAGGTACGAGCAGTACTTC. Residues: CASSGQGRYEQYF.